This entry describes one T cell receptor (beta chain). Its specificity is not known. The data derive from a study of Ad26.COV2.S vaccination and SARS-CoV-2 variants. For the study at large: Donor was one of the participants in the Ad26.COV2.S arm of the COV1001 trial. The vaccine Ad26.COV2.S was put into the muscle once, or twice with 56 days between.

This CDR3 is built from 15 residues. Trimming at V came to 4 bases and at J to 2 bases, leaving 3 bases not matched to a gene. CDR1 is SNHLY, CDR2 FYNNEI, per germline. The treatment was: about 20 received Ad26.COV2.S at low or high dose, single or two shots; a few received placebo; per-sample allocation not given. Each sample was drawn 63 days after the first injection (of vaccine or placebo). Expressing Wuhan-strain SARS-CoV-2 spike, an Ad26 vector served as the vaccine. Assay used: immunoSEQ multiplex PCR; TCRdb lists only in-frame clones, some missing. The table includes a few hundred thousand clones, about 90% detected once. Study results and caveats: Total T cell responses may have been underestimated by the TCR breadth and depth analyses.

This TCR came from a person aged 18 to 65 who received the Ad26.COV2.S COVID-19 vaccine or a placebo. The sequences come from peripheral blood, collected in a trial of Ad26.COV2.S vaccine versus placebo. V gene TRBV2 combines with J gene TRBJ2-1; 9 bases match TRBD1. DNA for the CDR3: TGTGCCAGCAGTGCCGGGACAGGGACCTACAATGAGCAGTTCTTC. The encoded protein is CASSAGTGTYNEQFF. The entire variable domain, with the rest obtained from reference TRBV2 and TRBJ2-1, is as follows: EPEVTQTPSHQVTQMGQEVILRCVPISNHLYFYWYRQILGQKVEFLVSFYNNEISEKSEIFDDQFSVERPDGSNFTLKIRSTKLEDSAMYFCASSAGTGTYNEQFFGPGTRLTVL.